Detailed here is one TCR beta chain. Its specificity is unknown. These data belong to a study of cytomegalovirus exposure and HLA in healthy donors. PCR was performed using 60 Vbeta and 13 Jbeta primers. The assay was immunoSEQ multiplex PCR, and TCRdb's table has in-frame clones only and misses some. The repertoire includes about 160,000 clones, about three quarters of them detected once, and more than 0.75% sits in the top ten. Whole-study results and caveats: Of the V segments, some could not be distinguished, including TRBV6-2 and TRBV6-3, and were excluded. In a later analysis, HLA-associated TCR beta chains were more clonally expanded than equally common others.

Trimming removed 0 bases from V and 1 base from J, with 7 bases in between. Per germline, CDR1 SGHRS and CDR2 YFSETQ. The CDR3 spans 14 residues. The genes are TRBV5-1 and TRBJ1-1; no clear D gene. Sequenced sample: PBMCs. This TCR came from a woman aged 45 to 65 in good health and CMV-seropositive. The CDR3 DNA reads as TGCGCCAGCAGCTTGGGTGGTAGGAACACTGAAGCTTTCTTT. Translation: CASSLGGRNTEAFF.